This is a list of T cell receptor beta chains from one sample in a study of cytomegalovirus exposure and HLA in healthy donors. Libraries were prepared by immunoSEQ multiplex PCR; TCRdb keeps only in-frame clonotypes and omits some of them. The sample totals around 75,000 clones. Sequenced input: PBMCs. The receptor source for this set is a boy younger than 18 in good health and CMV-seronegative. CDR3s include the opening cysteine and the closing phenylalanine or tryptophan. The order of the fields is V gene, CDR3 protein.

TRBV5-1 CASSSKPGEEETQYF
TRBV9 CASSVEAGSSYNSPLHF
TRBV7-9 CAQGGNNIYF
TRBV4-3 CASSQDYRGHGYTF
TRBV4-3 CASSQDPRGAGVEQFF
TRBV28 CASSFPADLAKNIQYF
TRBV5-6 CASSLFSGEVDNQPQHF
TRBV6-5 CASSYLTTAQETQYF
TRBV7-8 CASSLGTANTEAFF
TRBV30 CAWRQQGAEQYF
TRBV7-2 CASSSTGGYNEQFF
TRBV5-6 CASSDWGLIYSGNTIYF
TRBV5-1 CASSAPGLAGLATGELFF
TRBV18 CASSREHSNQPQHF
TRBV9 CASSVRAGDADTQYF
TRBV29-1 CSVGLAGGDNEQFF